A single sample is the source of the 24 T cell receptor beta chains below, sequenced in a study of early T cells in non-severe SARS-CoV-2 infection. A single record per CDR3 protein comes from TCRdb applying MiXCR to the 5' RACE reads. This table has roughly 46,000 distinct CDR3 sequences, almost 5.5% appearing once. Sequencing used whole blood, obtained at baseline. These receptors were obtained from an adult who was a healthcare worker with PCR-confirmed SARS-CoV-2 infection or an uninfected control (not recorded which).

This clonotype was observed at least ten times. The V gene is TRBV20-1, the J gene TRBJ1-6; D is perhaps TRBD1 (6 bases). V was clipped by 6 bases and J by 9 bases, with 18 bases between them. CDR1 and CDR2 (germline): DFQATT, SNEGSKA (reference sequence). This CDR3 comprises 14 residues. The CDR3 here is CSAPMNRVISPLHF. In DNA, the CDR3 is TGCAGTGCCCCCATGAACAGGGTCATTTCACCCCTCCACTTT.

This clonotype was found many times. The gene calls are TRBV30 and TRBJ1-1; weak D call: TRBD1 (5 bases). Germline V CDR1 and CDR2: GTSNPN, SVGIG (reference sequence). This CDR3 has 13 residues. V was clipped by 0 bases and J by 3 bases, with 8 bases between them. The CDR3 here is CAWSVQGDTEAFF. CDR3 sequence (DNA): TGTGCCTGGAGTGTACAAGGGGACACTGAAGCTTTCTTT.

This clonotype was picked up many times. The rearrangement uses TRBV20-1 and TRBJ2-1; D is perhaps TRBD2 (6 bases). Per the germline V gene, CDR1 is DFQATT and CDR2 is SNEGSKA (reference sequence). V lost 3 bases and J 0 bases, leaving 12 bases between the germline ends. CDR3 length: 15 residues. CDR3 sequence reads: CSASSGRSSYNEQFF. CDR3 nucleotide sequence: TGCAGTGCTAGTAGCGGCAGAAGCTCCTACAATGAGCAGTTCTTC.

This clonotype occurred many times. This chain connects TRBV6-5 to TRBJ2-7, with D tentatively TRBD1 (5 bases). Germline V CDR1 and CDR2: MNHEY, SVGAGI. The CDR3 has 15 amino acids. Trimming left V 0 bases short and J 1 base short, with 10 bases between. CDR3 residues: CASSYSGHESYEQYF. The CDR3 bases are TGTGCCAGCAGTTACTCCGGACACGAATCCTACGAGCAGTACTTC.

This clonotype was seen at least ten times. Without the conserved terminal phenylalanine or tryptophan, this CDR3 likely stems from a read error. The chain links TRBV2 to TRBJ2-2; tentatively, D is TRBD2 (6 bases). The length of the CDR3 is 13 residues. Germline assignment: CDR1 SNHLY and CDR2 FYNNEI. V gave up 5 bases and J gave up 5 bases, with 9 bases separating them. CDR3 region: CASSRGTTGELFL. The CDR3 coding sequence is TGTGCCAGCAGTAGAGGGACTACCGGGGAGCTGTTTCTT.

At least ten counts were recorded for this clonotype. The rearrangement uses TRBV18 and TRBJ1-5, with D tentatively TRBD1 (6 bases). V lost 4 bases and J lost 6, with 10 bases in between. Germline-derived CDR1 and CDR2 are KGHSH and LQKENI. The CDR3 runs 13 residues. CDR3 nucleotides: TGTGCCAGCTCACGTCTACAGGGTCAGCCCCAGCATTTT. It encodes CASSRLQGQPQHF.

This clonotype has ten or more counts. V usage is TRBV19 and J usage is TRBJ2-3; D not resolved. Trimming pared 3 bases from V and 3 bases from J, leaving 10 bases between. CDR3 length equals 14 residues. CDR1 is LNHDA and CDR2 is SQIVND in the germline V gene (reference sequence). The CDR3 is CASSILLATDTQYF. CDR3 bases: TGTGCCAGTAGTATTTTACTGGCAACAGATACGCAGTATTTT.

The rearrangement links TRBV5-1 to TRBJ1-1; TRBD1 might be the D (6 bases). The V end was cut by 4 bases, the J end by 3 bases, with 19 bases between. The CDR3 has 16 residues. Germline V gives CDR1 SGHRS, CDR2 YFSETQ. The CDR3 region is CASSPRGGVSDTEAFF. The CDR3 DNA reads TGCGCCAGCAGCCCCCGAGGGGGGGTCAGCGACACTGAAGCTTTCTTT.

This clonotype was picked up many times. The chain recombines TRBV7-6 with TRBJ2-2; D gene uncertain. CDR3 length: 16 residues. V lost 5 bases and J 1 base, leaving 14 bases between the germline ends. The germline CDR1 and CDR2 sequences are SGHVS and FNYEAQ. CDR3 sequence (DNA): TGTGCCAGCAGCCGTCTTAGGATGGAGAACACCGGGGAGCTGTTTTTT. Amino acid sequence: CASSRLRMENTGELFF.

DNA of the CDR3: TGTGCCAGCAGCTTGGGGGGACTAGCGGGAGGAGAGACCCAGTACTTC. Translation gives CASSLGGLAGGETQYF. The V call is TRBV11-2, the J call TRBJ2-5; the match to TRBD2 covers 15 bases. The germline gives CDR1 SGHAT, CDR2 FQNNGV. Trimming at V came to 3 bases and at J to 4 bases, leaving 3 bases not matched to a gene. This CDR3 has 16 amino acids.

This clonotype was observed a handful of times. CDR3 amino acids: CASSPRGTLSETQYF. Written as DNA, the CDR3 is TGTGCCAGCAGCCCCCGAGGGACTCTTTCAGAGACCCAGTACTTC. The rearrangement joins TRBV13 to TRBJ2-5, with D possibly being TRBD2 (6 bases). The V gene lost 5 bases and the J gene lost 4 bases, with 17 bases spanning the gap. Germline V gene sequence: CDR1 PRHDT, CDR2 FYEKMQ (reference sequence). The CDR3 contains 15 residues. The whole variable domain, filled in from reference TRBV13 and TRBJ2-5, reads AAGVIQSPRHLIKEKRETATLKCYPIPRHDTVYWYQQGPGQDPQFLISFYEKMQSDKGSIPDRFSAQQFSDYHSELNMSSLELGDSALYFCASSPRGTLSETQYFGPGTRLLVL.

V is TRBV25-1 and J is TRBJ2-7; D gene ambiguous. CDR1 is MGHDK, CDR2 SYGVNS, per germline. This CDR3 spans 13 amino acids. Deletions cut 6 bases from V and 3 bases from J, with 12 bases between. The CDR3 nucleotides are TGTGCCAGCAGGGGAACGGACGACTACGAGCAGTACTTC. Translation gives CASRGTDDYEQYF.

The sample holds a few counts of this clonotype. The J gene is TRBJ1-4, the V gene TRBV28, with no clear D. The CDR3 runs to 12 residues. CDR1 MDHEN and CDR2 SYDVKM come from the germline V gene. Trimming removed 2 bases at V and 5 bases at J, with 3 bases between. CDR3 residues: CASSLQNEKLFF. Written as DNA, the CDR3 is TGTGCCAGCAGTTTACAGAATGAAAAACTGTTTTTT.

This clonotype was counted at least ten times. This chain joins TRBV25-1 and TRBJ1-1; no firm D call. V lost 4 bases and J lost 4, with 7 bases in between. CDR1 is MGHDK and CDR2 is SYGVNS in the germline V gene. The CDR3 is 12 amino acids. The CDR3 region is CASSGHVTEAFF. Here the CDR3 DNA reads TGTGCCAGCAGTGGTCACGTCACTGAAGCTTTCTTT.

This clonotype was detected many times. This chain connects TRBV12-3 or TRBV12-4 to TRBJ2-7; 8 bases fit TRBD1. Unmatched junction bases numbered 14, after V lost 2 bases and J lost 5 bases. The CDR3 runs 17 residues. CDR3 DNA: TGTGCCAGCAGTTTAAGTATAGTGGGGGCGACAGGGGACGAGCAGTACTTC. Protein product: CASSLSIVGATGDEQYF.

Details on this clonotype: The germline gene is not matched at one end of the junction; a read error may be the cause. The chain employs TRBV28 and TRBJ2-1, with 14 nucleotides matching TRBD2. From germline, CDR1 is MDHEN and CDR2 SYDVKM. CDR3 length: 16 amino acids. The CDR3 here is CVSSPQTSGRAHEQFF. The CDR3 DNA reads TGTGTCAGCAGTCCGCAGACTAGCGGGAGGGCCCATGAGCAGTTCTTC.

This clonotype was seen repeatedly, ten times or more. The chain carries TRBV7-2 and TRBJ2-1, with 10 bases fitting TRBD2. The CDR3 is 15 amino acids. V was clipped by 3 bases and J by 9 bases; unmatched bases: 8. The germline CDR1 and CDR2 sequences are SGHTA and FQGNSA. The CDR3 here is CASSFSSGRIAEQFF. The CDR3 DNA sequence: TGTGCCAGCAGCTTTTCTAGCGGGAGAATTGCTGAGCAGTTCTTC.

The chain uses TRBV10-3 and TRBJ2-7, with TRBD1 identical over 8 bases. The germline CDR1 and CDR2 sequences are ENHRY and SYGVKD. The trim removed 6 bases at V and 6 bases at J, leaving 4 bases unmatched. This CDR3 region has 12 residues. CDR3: CAISPTGGEQYF. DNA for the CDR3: TGTGCCATCAGCCCTACAGGGGGCGAGCAGTACTTC.

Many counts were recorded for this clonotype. CDR3 in amino acids: CASSDSRDTGELFF. Written as DNA, the CDR3 is TGTGCCAGCAGTGACTCCAGGGACACCGGGGAGCTGTTTTTT. The V call is TRBV6-4, the J call TRBJ2-2, with TRBD1 as a possible D gene (5 bases). Per germline, CDR1 MRHNA and CDR2 SNTAGT. V dropped 0 bases and J dropped 3 bases, with 5 bases sitting between them. The CDR3 length is 14 residues.

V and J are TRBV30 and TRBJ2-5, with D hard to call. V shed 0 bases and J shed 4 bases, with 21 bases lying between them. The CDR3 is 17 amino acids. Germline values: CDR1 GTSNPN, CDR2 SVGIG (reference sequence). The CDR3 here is CAWSVPAAWGPAETQYF. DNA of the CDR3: TGTGCCTGGAGTGTACCAGCCGCTTGGGGTCCCGCAGAGACCCAGTACTTC.

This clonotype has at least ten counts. The CDR3 loop is CASLAGASGELFF. The CDR3 coding sequence is TGTGCCAGTCTAGCGGGAGCGTCCGGGGAGCTGTTTTTT. V and J are TRBV5-4 and TRBJ2-2; 10 nucleotides match TRBD2. The CDR3 is made up of 13 amino acids. Germline CDR1 reads SGHNT; CDR2 reads YYREEE (reference sequence). J lost 6 bases, V lost 8 bases, and 4 bases had no gene match. Variable domain in full (rest from reference TRBV5-4 and TRBJ2-2): ETGVTQSPTHLIKTRGQQVTLRCSSQSGHNTVSWYQQALGQGPQFIFQYYREEENGRGNFPPRFSGLQFPNYSSELNVNALELDDSALYLCASLAGASGELFFGEGSRLTVL.

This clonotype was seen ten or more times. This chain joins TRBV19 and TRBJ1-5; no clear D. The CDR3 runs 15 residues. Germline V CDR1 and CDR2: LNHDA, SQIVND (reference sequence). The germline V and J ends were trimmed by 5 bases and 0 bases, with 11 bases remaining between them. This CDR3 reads CASSDLADSNQPQHF. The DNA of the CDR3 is TGTGCCAGTAGTGATTTGGCAGATAGCAATCAGCCCCAGCATTTT.

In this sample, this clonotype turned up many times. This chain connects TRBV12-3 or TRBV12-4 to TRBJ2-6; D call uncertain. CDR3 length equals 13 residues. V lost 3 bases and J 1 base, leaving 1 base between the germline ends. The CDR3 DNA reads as TGTGCCAGCAGTTTTTCTGGGGCCAACGTCCTGACTTTC. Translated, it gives CASSFSGANVLTF.

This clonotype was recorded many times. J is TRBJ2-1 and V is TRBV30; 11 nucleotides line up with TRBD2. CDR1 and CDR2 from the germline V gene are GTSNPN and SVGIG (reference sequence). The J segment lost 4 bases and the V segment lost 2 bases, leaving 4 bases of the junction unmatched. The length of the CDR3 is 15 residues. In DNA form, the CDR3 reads TGTGCCTGGAGTCGGACTAGCGGGTATTACAATGAGCAGTTCTTC. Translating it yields CAWSRTSGYYNEQFF.